The 13 T cell receptor beta chains below all came from one sample that was sequenced in a study of T cells in Graves' hyperthyroidism and ophthalmopathy. Regions amplified from RNA transcripts were the TCR beta CDR3 regions. The TCR CDR3 was amplified in a first-round RT-PCR using the HTBI primer set. MiXCR was run by TCRdb on the multiplex PCR reads, yielding one entry per CDR3 protein. The sample holds roughly 400,000 distinct CDR3 sequences, 11% to 15% seen once. What was sequenced was blood. Receptors originate from a man in his fifties or sixties with Graves' ophthalmopathy.

This clonotype was detected many times. This rearrangement joins TRBV12-3 or TRBV12-4 to TRBJ2-1; D not resolved. The CDR3 is made up of 15 amino acids. V lost 5 bases to trimming and J lost 0 bases, with 11 bases between them. The CDR3 spells CASSPRRSSYNEQFF. Written as DNA, the CDR3 is TGTGCCAGCAGTCCTCGACGGAGCTCCTACAATGAGCAGTTCTTC.

In this sample, this clonotype turned up many times. The gene calls are TRBV9 and TRBJ2-5; D is ambiguous. Trimming cost V 0 bases and J 1 base, with 4 bases left between them. Germline CDR1 SGDLS, CDR2 YYNGEE. The CDR3 is 13 amino acids. CDR3 DNA sequence: TGTGCCAGCAGCGTAGAACTCCAAGAGACCCAGTACTTC. Translating it yields CASSVELQETQYF.

This clonotype was recorded at least ten times. The CDR3 nucleotides are TGTGCCAGCAGTTTACTGGGACAGGGTAAAGAGACCCAGTACTTC. Amino acid sequence: CASSLLGQGKETQYF. V gene TRBV28 combines with J gene TRBJ2-5; 9 bases map to TRBD1. CDR1 is MDHEN and CDR2 is SYDVKM in the germline V gene. This CDR3 contains 15 residues. Trimming at V came to 2 bases and at J to 3 bases, leaving 4 bases not matched to a gene.

This clonotype was counted at least ten times. The chain combines TRBV3-1 with TRBJ2-7; D may be TRBD1 (5 bases). CDR3 size: 14 residues. The germline V gene encodes CDR1 LGHDT and CDR2 YNNKEL (reference sequence). Trimming shortened V by 7 bases and J by 0 bases, and 13 bases separated the two germline ends. The CDR3, as DNA: TGTGCCAGCACTCAGGGTCAAAGCTCCTACGAGCAGTACTTC. Amino acid sequence: CASTQGQSSYEQYF.

Only a few counts were recorded for this clonotype. The V and J genes are TRBV6-1 and TRBJ2-2; 10 bases fit TRBD1. V lost 6 bases, J lost 6 bases, and 7 bases stayed unmatched. Germline-derived CDR1 and CDR2 are MNHNS and SASEGT. The CDR3 sequence is 15 residues long. This CDR3 is CASRTAGTGAGELFF. CDR3 DNA: TGTGCCAGCAGAACAGCCGGGACAGGGGCCGGGGAGCTGTTTTTT.

V and J are TRBV18 and TRBJ2-1, with 10 bases fitting TRBD1. This CDR3 region has 14 residues. Per the germline V gene, CDR1 is KGHSH and CDR2 is LQKENI. The V segment lost 8 bases and the J segment 7 bases; nucleotides outside the gene matches: 8. The CDR3 spells CASRPDRGDNEQFF. The CDR3, as DNA: TGTGCCAGCAGACCGGACAGGGGGGATAATGAGCAGTTCTTC.

A few counts support this clonotype. The chain is built from TRBV5-5 and TRBJ2-1, with D perhaps given as TRBD1 or TRBD2 (5 bases each). Per germline, CDR1 SGHKS and CDR2 YYEKEE (reference sequence). The length of the CDR3 is 14 residues. Trimming removed 2 bases from V and 8 bases from J, with 14 bases in between. The CDR3 protein is CASSFLPRGDEQFF. CDR3 bases: TGTGCCAGCAGCTTTTTGCCCCGGGGCGATGAGCAGTTCTTC.

Ten or more counts support this clonotype. The V call is TRBV20-1, the J call TRBJ1-5; D not resolved. This CDR3 spans 13 amino acids. Trimming removed 2 bases from V and 6 bases from J, with 11 bases in between. From germline, CDR1 is DFQATT and CDR2 SNEGSKA (reference sequence). In nucleotides, the CDR3 is TGCAGTGCTAGACCCGGCGTTGGTCAGCCCCAGCATTTT. Encoded protein: CSARPGVGQPQHF.

The sample holds a few counts of this clonotype. The V and J genes are TRBV4-1 and TRBJ2-2; 9 bases fit TRBD2. This CDR3 has 17 amino acids. V lost 2 bases and J lost 7; bases outside the gene matches: 11. CDR1 MGHRA and CDR2 YSYEKL come from the germline V gene. The CDR3: CASSQKWVAGVNGELFF. The DNA for the CDR3 is TGCGCCAGCAGCCAAAAGTGGGTAGCGGGAGTCAACGGGGAGCTGTTTTTT.

This clonotype was seen ten or more times. The chain couples TRBV24-1 to TRBJ1-2; tentatively, D is TRBD1 (5 bases). Trimming left V 3 bases short and J 6 bases short, with 13 bases between. The CDR3 sequence is 14 residues long. Germline values: CDR1 KGHDR, CDR2 SFDVKD. The CDR3 DNA sequence: TGTGCCACCAGTGATCGCTGGGGGAGGAATGGCTACACCTTC. It yields the protein CATSDRWGRNGYTF.

This clonotype was picked up many times. This chain joins TRBV3-1 and TRBJ1-1; D uncertain. The V end was cut by 1 base, the J end by 3 bases, with 9 bases between. In germline, CDR1 is LGHDT, CDR2 YNNKEL (reference sequence). The CDR3 is made up of 14 amino acids. The CDR3 region is CASSQGGRDTEAFF. CDR3 nucleotide sequence: TGTGCCAGCAGCCAAGGAGGGCGAGACACTGAAGCTTTCTTT.

This clonotype was seen a handful of times. The rearrangement joins TRBV5-1 to TRBJ1-1; D perhaps matches TRBD1 (6 bases). V lost 7 bases to trimming and J lost 5 bases, with 21 bases between them. The CDR3 has 15 amino acids. The germline CDR1 and CDR2 sequences are SGHRS and YFSETQ. CDR3 sequence reads: CASGRLGAGKTEAFF. The CDR3 DNA sequence: TGCGCCAGCGGGCGCCTGGGGGCGGGAAAAACTGAAGCTTTCTTT. The whole variable domain, remainder taken from reference TRBV5-1 and TRBJ1-1, is KAGVTQTPRYLIKTRGQQVTLSCSPISGHRSVSWYQQTPGQGLQFLFEYFSETQRNKGNFPGRFSGRQFSNSRSEMNVSTLELGDSALYLCASGRLGAGKTEAFFGQGTRLTVV.

This clonotype was detected ten times or more. The gene calls are TRBV5-1 and TRBJ1-1; 7 bases match TRBD1. The CDR3 totals 15 residues. Germline V gene data show CDR1 as SGHRS and CDR2 as YFSETQ. V was clipped by 0 bases and J by 5 bases; unmatched bases: 7. This chain's CDR3 is CASSLAGGTITEAFF. The CDR3 DNA follows: TGCGCCAGCAGCTTGGCAGGGGGAACGATAACTGAAGCTTTCTTT. Filled out from reference TRBV5-1 and TRBJ1-1, the complete variable domain reads KAGVTQTPRYLIKTRGQQVTLSCSPISGHRSVSWYQQTPGQGLQFLFEYFSETQRNKGNFPGRFSGRQFSNSRSEMNVSTLELGDSALYLCASSLAGGTITEAFFGQGTRLTVV.